Following are 23 T cell receptor beta chains from one sample sequenced in a study of identical twins. TCRdb re-analysed the 5' RACE reads in MiXCR, keeping a single row per CDR3 protein. This table has 150,000 or so distinct CDR3 sequences, approximately 4% appearing once. Sequencing used memory T cells sorted from blood. These TCRs come from a man between 18 and 35 years old in good health.

As for this clonotype: A much more abundant neighbour one base away suggests this may be a read error. This sequence joins TRBV3-1 and TRBJ2-3; TRBD2 agrees at 11 bases. V lost 10 bases and J lost 4; bases outside the gene matches: 4. CDR3 size: 13 residues. Germline V CDR1 and CDR2: LGHDT, YNNKEL (reference sequence). CDR3 protein: CATTSGNPDTQYF. Written as DNA, the CDR3 is TGTGCCACGACTAGCGGGAACCCAGATACGCAGTATTTT.

This clonotype was seen many times. DNA of the CDR3: TGCAGCGTTGCCATGGGGACAGAACTCAATGAGCAGTTCTTC. It is translated as CSVAMGTELNEQFF. The rearrangement uses TRBV29-1 and TRBJ2-1; 7 bases fit TRBD1. The germline CDR1 and CDR2 sequences are SQVTM and ANQGSEA. This CDR3 contains 14 residues. The trim removed 4 bases at V and 6 bases at J, leaving 9 bases unmatched.

This clonotype was detected many times. The chain joins TRBV15 to TRBJ1-4; D may be TRBD1 (6 bases). The CDR3 runs to 15 residues. The V gene lost 5 bases and the J gene lost 5 bases, with 15 bases spanning the gap. CDR1 and CDR2 (germline): LNHNV, YYDKDF (reference sequence). In DNA, the CDR3 is TGTGCCACCAGCTCCCAGACAGGCACCAATGAAAAACTGTTTTTT. This encodes CATSSQTGTNEKLFF.

Ten or more counts support this clonotype. The rearrangement uses TRBV27 and TRBJ2-3; possible D gene TRBD1, 5 bases. CDR1 and CDR2 from the germline V gene are MNHEY and SMNVEV (reference sequence). The length of the CDR3 is 11 residues. V dropped 7 bases and J dropped 5 bases, with 7 bases sitting between them. The CDR3 region has the DNA TGTGCCAGCAAGGGGTTAGATACGCAGTATTTT. Translation gives CASKGLDTQYF.

This clonotype was recorded many times. The gene calls are TRBV5-5 and TRBJ2-7; 7 bases line up with TRBD1. CDR1 is SGHKS, CDR2 YYEKEE, per germline (reference sequence). With V trimmed by 4 bases and J by 3 bases, 10 bases remained unmatched. The CDR3 loop spans 15 amino acids. CDR3 protein: CASSLAGTVDYEQYF. The CDR3 bases are TGTGCCAGCAGCCTTGCCGGGACAGTTGACTACGAGCAGTACTTC. The full variable domain, its missing parts supplied by reference TRBV5-5 and TRBJ2-7, is DAGVTQSPTHLIKTRGQQVTLRCSPISGHKSVSWYQQVLGQGPQFIFQYYEKEERGRGNFPDRFSARQFPNYSSELNVNALLLGDSALYLCASSLAGTVDYEQYFGPGTRLTVT.

This clonotype was observed at least ten times. CDR3 in amino acids: CASKRDSNYEQYF. In nucleotides, the CDR3 is TGTGCCAGCAAAAGGGACTCTAACTACGAGCAGTACTTC. The V gene is TRBV6-6, the J gene TRBJ2-7, with D perhaps matching TRBD2 (6 bases). Germline V gene lookup returns CDR1 MNHNY and CDR2 SVGAGI (reference sequence). The CDR3 loop spans 13 amino acids. Trimming shortened V by 7 bases and J by 3 bases, and 13 bases separated the two germline ends.

This clonotype has a count of ten or more. The chain couples TRBV2 to TRBJ1-3; the match to TRBD1 covers 7 bases. Germline values: CDR1 SNHLY, CDR2 FYNNEI. The CDR3 is 15 amino acids. V was clipped by 2 bases and J by 0 bases; unmatched bases: 1. CDR3 sequence (DNA): TGTGCCAGCAGTGAATGGGACAGCTCTGGAAACACCATATATTTT. Amino acids: CASSEWDSSGNTIYF.

The table lists this clonotype with many counts. This chain links TRBV24-1 with TRBJ2-1; D unclear. This CDR3 has 15 amino acids. Deletions cut 5 bases from V and 2 bases from J, with 12 bases between. CDR1 and CDR2 from the germline V gene are KGHDR and SFDVKD. The CDR3 reads CATSVSHGPYNEQFF. In nucleotides, the CDR3 is TGTGCCACCAGTGTTTCCCACGGACCCTACAATGAGCAGTTCTTC.

Ten or more counts support this clonotype. The rearrangement joins TRBV29-1 to TRBJ2-3; TRBD2 matches at 9 bases. Germline trimming cut 6 bases from V and 8 bases from J; bases unmatched to any gene: 27. The length of the CDR3 is 19 residues. Germline assignment: CDR1 SQVTM and CDR2 ANQGSEA. DNA of the CDR3: TGCAGCGTCCGACTAGTGATGTCAGGGAGGTTGGGCGGGAGGGGTACGCAGTATTTT. Translation gives CSVRLVMSGRLGGRGTQYF.

This clonotype has at least ten counts. The chain couples TRBV28 to TRBJ2-7; TRBD2 agrees at 8 bases. The CDR3 runs 13 residues. Per germline, CDR1 MDHEN and CDR2 SYDVKM. Germline trimming cut 5 bases from V and 2 bases from J; bases unmatched to any gene: 2. The CDR3 DNA follows: TGTGCCAGCAGTCCGGGAGGGCCCTACGAGCAGTACTTC. Protein product: CASSPGGPYEQYF.

This clonotype showed up many times. This sequence joins TRBV20-1 and TRBJ2-1, with 12 bases aligning to TRBD2. V trimming: 5 bases; J trimming: 4 bases; junction bases outside the gene matches: 6. Germline V gene data show CDR1 as DFQATT and CDR2 as SNEGSKA (reference sequence). This CDR3 spans 15 amino acids. As DNA, the CDR3 is TGCAGTGCTCAAACTGGACTAGCGGGATACAATGAGCAGTTCTTC. Encoded protein: CSAQTGLAGYNEQFF.

This chain connects TRBV19 to TRBJ2-6; possible D gene TRBD2, 5 bases. CDR1 and CDR2 from the germline V gene are LNHDA and SQIVND (reference sequence). CDR3 length equals 14 residues. Trimming took off 7 bases at V and 0 bases at J, with 7 bases between the two ends. As DNA, the CDR3 is TGTGCCAGTAAACGGGACTCTGGGGCCAACGTCCTGACTTTC. Amino acid sequence: CASKRDSGANVLTF.

This clonotype was seen at least ten times. V and J are TRBV5-1 and TRBJ2-1, with D possibly TRBD2 on 5 matching bases. This CDR3 is built from 15 residues. The V and J ends lost 1 base and 4 bases respectively, with 12 bases between them. Germline values: CDR1 SGHRS, CDR2 YFSETQ. The CDR3 sequence is CASSLWRTTYNEQFF. In nucleotides, the CDR3 is TGCGCCAGCAGCTTGTGGAGGACCACATACAATGAGCAGTTCTTC. Filled out from reference TRBV5-1 and TRBJ2-1, the complete variable domain reads KAGVTQTPRYLIKTRGQQVTLSCSPISGHRSVSWYQQTPGQGLQFLFEYFSETQRNKGNFPGRFSGRQFSNSRSEMNVSTLELGDSALYLCASSLWRTTYNEQFFGPGTRLTVL.

There are many counts of this clonotype. The chain is built from TRBV2 and TRBJ1-5, with 8 bases matching TRBD1. This CDR3 has 14 amino acids. Trimming took 6 bases from V and 6 from J; bases not matched to a gene: 7. Germline loops: CDR1 SNHLY, CDR2 FYNNEI. CDR3 sequence reads: CASSLDRGRQPQHF. CDR3 nucleotide sequence: TGTGCCAGCAGCCTTGACAGGGGTCGTCAGCCCCAGCATTTT.

This clonotype has ten or more counts. The rearrangement uses TRBV24-1 and TRBJ2-7; D unresolved. CDR3 length: 12 residues. V was shortened by 3 bases and J by 3 bases, with 5 bases between the two germline ends. In germline, CDR1 is KGHDR, CDR2 SFDVKD. Here the CDR3 reads CATSDRGYEQYF. Here the CDR3 DNA reads TGTGCCACCAGTGATCGAGGCTACGAGCAGTACTTC.

This clonotype occurred many times. The rearrangement links TRBV6-6 to TRBJ1-1, with 7 bases aligning to TRBD1. V trimming: 5 bases; J trimming: 3 bases; junction bases outside the gene matches: 3. CDR3 length: 13 residues. Germline V CDR1 and CDR2: MNHNY, SVGAGI (reference sequence). CDR3 loop: CASSHDRDTEAFF. In DNA, the CDR3 is TGTGCCAGCAGTCACGACAGGGACACTGAAGCTTTCTTT.

This clonotype was detected many times. The rearrangement joins TRBV12-3 or TRBV12-4 to TRBJ2-1; 9 positions agree with TRBD2. The CDR3 spans 16 residues. Trimming removed 7 bases from V and 0 bases from J; junction bases left unmatched: 7. The CDR3 nucleotides read TGTGCCAGCACGCCGACTAGCGGTTACTCCTACAATGAGCAGTTCTTC. This translates into CASTPTSGYSYNEQFF.

Many counts were recorded for this clonotype. The rearrangement links TRBV6-1 to TRBJ2-3; a possible D gene is TRBD2 (7 bases). CDR1 and CDR2 (germline): MNHNS, SASEGT. The CDR3 contains 15 residues. Trimming pared 8 bases from V and 4 bases from J, leaving 19 bases between. CDR3 sequence: CASARGAGAADTQYF. In DNA, the CDR3 is TGTGCCAGCGCCCGGGGGGCGGGAGCTGCAGATACGCAGTATTTT.

In this sample, this clonotype turned up many times. The chain employs TRBV20-1 and TRBJ1-5; 10 nucleotides align to TRBD1. V lost 6 bases, J lost 4 bases, and 12 bases stayed unmatched. The CDR3 sequence is 16 residues long. In germline, CDR1 is DFQATT, CDR2 SNEGSKA (reference sequence). CDR3 amino acids: CSATDRGRVANQPQHF. The CDR3 DNA follows: TGCAGTGCGACCGACAGGGGGCGAGTGGCAAATCAGCCCCAGCATTTT.

This clonotype was counted many times. This sequence joins TRBV30 and TRBJ2-7, with a weak D call TRBD2 (5 bases). The CDR3 loop spans 14 amino acids. Trimming pared 8 bases from V and 6 bases from J, leaving 23 bases between. Germline V gene data show CDR1 as GTSNPN and CDR2 as SVGIG (reference sequence). CDR3 protein: CAPVGIARKCEQYV. In DNA form, the CDR3 reads TGTGCCCCCGTCGGAATAGCGAGGAAATGCGAGCAGTACGTC.

This clonotype was picked up many times. The chain links TRBV12-3 or TRBV12-4 to TRBJ2-7, with D perhaps matching TRBD2 (5 bases). The CDR3 sequence is 14 residues long. The V end was cut by 6 bases, the J end by 6 bases, with 18 bases between. CDR3 sequence (DNA): TGTGCCAGCAGACCCCAAATTGGAGGCGGCGAGCAGTACTTC. Translation gives CASRPQIGGGEQYF.

This clonotype was seen ten or more times. The chain carries TRBV6-2 or TRBV6-3 and TRBJ1-5; D gene uncertain. This CDR3 comprises 14 residues. The V gene's germline CDR1 is MNHEY and CDR2 SVGEGT. V lost 2 bases and J 5 bases, leaving 10 bases between the germline ends. CDR3 amino acids: CASSYKSDYQPQHF. CDR3 DNA: TGTGCCAGCAGTTACAAGTCGGACTATCAGCCCCAGCATTTT.

This clonotype was picked up a small number of times. The chain links TRBV7-9 to TRBJ2-7; TRBD2 matches at 10 bases. Trimming cost V 5 bases and J 2 bases; bases outside gene matches: 3. The germline gives CDR1 SEHNR, CDR2 FQNEAQ (reference sequence). This CDR3 is 14 amino acids long. The CDR3 nucleotides are TGTGCCAGCAGCCATAGCGGGAGGCCCTACGAGCAGTACTTC. This translates into CASSHSGRPYEQYF.